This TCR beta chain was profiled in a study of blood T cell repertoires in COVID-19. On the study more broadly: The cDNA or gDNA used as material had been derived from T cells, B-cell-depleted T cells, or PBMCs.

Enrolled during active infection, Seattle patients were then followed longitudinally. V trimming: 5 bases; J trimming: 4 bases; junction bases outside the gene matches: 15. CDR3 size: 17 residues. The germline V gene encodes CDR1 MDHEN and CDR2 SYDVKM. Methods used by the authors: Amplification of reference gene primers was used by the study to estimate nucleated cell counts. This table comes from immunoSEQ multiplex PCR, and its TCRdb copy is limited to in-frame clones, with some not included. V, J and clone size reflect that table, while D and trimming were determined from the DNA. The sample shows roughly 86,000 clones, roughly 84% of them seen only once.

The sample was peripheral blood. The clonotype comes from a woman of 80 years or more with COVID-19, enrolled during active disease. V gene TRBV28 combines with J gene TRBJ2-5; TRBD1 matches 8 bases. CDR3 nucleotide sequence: TGTGCCAGCAGTCCCTTCGCAGGGGGCGCAGCTACAGAGACCCAGTACTTC. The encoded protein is CASSPFAGGAATETQYF.